This T cell receptor (beta chain) came from a study of control samples from healthy donors and cancer patients. Libraries were prepared by immunoSEQ multiplex PCR; TCRdb keeps only in-frame clonotypes and omits some of them. The sample holds under 200,000 clones; about nine tenths are singletons and the top ten take 1.5%. The CDR3 has 13 amino acids. Between the trimmed V and J ends, which lost 5 bases and 5 bases, there was a span of 11 bases. Per germline, CDR1 KGHDR and CDR2 SFDVKD. The chain joins TRBV24-1 to TRBJ1-1; TRBD1 is a possible D gene (6 bases). Input material: blood. The source is a woman aged 25-40 years in good health. Here the CDR3 reads CATSAGGRTEAFF. CDR3 bases: TGTGCCACCAGTGCCGGGGGGCGGACTGAAGCTTTCTTT.